Presented here are 12 T cell receptor beta chains from one specimen sequenced in a study of T cell clonality in common variable immunodeficiency. These TCRs are of unknown antigen specificity. Produced via immunoSEQ multiplex PCR; TCRdb's table is partial and in-frame only. The sample contains fewer than 30,000 clones, none of them singletons. Overall study findings and caveats: Fewer deletions and N-nucleotide insertions were reportedly seen in common variable immunodeficiency TCR beta sequences.

Sequencing was performed on peripheral blood mononuclear cells. The receptor source for this set is a human donor with common variable immunodeficiency.

The CDR3 protein is CASSNGQGGIGDTQYF. The sequenced CDR3 bases are TGTGCCAGCAGCAACGGACAGGGGGGGATCGGGGATACG. J is TRBJ2-3 and V is TRBV7-7; 10 bases align to TRBD1. The read terminates 3 residues ahead of where the CDR3 ends, so the germline J gene completes it. The CDR3 length is 16 residues. Trimming cost V 5 bases and J 6 bases; bases outside gene matches: 11. The germline gives CDR1 SSHAT, CDR2 FNYEAQ (reference sequence). Using reference TRBV7-7 and TRBJ2-3 for the parts outside the CDR3, the full variable domain is GAGVSQSPRYKVTKRGQDVTLRCDPISSHATLYWYQQALGQGPEFLTYFNYEAQPDKSGLPSDRFSAERPEGSISTLTIQRTEQRDSAMYRCASSNGQGGIGDTQYFGPGTRLTVL.

This clone was observed a few times. With the read ending 3 residues before the CDR3 end, the germline J gene is used to fill in that end. This chain joins TRBV6-1 and TRBJ2-1, with 13 nucleotides matching TRBD2. Germline loops: CDR1 MNHNS, CDR2 SASEGT. Trimming took 4 bases from V and 7 from J; bases not matched to a gene: 7. The CDR3 totals 16 residues. CDR3 DNA (partial): TGTGCCAGCAGTGGAAGACTAGCGGGGGGAGGGAATGAG. Protein sequence: CASSGRLAGGGNE. The CDR3 reads in full as CASSGRLAGGGNEQFF.

On this clone itself: The read ends 3 residues early relative to the CDR3; the germline J gene fills the gap. The chain carries TRBV2 and TRBJ2-2; no reliable D call. In germline, CDR1 is SNHLY, CDR2 FYNNEI. V dropped 6 bases and J dropped 3 bases, with 11 bases sitting between them. The CDR3 is 14 residues long. CDR3: CASRLGSDTGELFF. The covered CDR3 bases are TGTGCCAGCAGGCTAGGAAGTGACACCGGGGAG. The full variable domain, in which reference TRBV2 and TRBJ2-2 provide the parts outside the CDR3, is EPEVTQTPSHQVTQMGQEVILRCVPISNHLYFYWYRQILGQKVEFLVSFYNNEISEKSEIFDDQFSVERPDGSNFTLKIRSTKLEDSAMYFCASRLGSDTGELFFGEGSRLTVL.

This clone was seen many times. The CDR3 end lies 3 residues beyond the end of the read and is filled in from the germline J gene. The chain combines TRBV7-7 with TRBJ2-5, with 12 bases lining up with TRBD2. With V trimmed by 1 base and J by 2 bases, 5 bases remained unmatched. Germline V gives CDR1 SSHAT, CDR2 FNYEAQ (reference sequence). The CDR3 is 17 residues long. The CDR3 DNA, read in part, is TGTGCCAGCAGCTTAGGGCGGCTAGCGGGGGGGCAAGAGACC. Translated, it gives CASSLGRLAGGQET. Given in full, the CDR3 is CASSLGRLAGGQETQYF.

This clone was found a few times. The missing CDR3 end, 3 residues past where the read stops, is filled in from the germline J gene. The chain employs TRBV5-6 and TRBJ2-1, with D possibly being TRBD2 (6 bases). V was shortened by 4 bases and J by 4 bases, with 9 bases between the two germline ends. The germline CDR1 and CDR2 sequences are SGHDT and YYEEEE. The CDR3 is 13 residues long. The CDR3 bases that were read are TGTGCCAGCAGCCTCCGGGGGTACAATGAG. This encodes CASSLRGYNE. The whole CDR3 is CASSLRGYNEQFF.

Notes on this clone: The observed sequence ends 3 residues before the CDR3 terminus, with the missing tail filled in from the germline J gene. V and J are TRBV7-2 and TRBJ2-7; maybe TRBD2 (7 bases). Trimming cost V 3 bases and J 3 bases, with 12 bases left between them. Germline V gene data show CDR1 as SGHTA and CDR2 as FQGNSA. The CDR3 covers 14 residues. The part of the CDR3 DNA that was read is TGTGCCAGCAGCTTCGGGGGGCGGTGCTACGAG. This encodes CASSFGGRCYE. The full-length CDR3 reads as CASSFGGRCYEQYF.

Ten or more counts support this clone. The sequence runs out 3 residues before the end of the CDR3; the remainder is reconstructed from the germline J gene. The chain joins TRBV6-2 or TRBV6-3 to TRBJ2-5; possible D gene TRBD2, 6 bases. The germline V gene has CDR1 MNHEY and CDR2 SVGEGT. CDR3 length: 13 amino acids. Trimming pared 6 bases from V and 2 bases from J, leaving 10 bases between. This chain's CDR3 is CASRRDWQETQYF. The CDR3 DNA, read in part, is TGTGCCAGCAGGCGGGACTGGCAAGAGACC.

Details on this clone: The sequence runs out 3 residues before the end of the CDR3; the remainder is reconstructed from the germline J gene. The chain has TRBV7-9 and TRBJ2-7; 8 nucleotides agree with TRBD1. The CDR3 is made up of 14 amino acids. The ends lost 4 bases at V and 2 bases at J; junction bases unmatched: 4. The germline V gene encodes CDR1 SEHNR and CDR2 FQNEAQ (reference sequence). CDR3: CASSSRGHAYEQYF. Incomplete CDR3 DNA: TGTGCCAGCAGCTCCAGGGGGCACGCCTACGAG.

This clone showed up just a few times. With the read ending 3 residues before the CDR3 end, the germline J gene is used to fill in that end. The rearrangement uses TRBV30 and TRBJ1-5, with D possibly TRBD1 on 5 matching bases. The V end lost 1 base, the J end lost 2 bases, and 12 bases lay between the germline ends. CDR1 and CDR2 from the germline V gene are GTSNPN and SVGIG (reference sequence). The CDR3 has 15 amino acids. The CDR3 DNA, read in part, is TGTGCCTGGAGTGGGTCAGGGATAGGCAATCAGCCC. This codes for CAWSGSGIGNQP. The entire CDR3 reads CAWSGSGIGNQPQHF.

A word on this clone: Sequencing ends 3 residues short of the CDR3 end; the germline J gene provides the rest. The chain has TRBV7-6 and TRBJ1-6, with 7 bases that match TRBD1. The length of the CDR3 is 14 residues. V shed 1 base, J shed 10 bases, and the junction held 4 bases outside the gene matches. The germline V gene has CDR1 SGHVS and CDR2 FNYEAQ. Incomplete CDR3 DNA: TGTGCCAGCAGCTTAGAAGGGGGCGTATCACCC. Its translation is CASSLEGGVSP. The whole CDR3 region reads CASSLEGGVSPLHF. The complete variable domain, with remaining parts taken from reference TRBV7-6 and TRBJ1-6, reads GAGVSQSPRYKVTKRGQDVALRCDPISGHVSLYWYRQALGQGPEFLTYFNYEAQQDKSGLPNDRFSAERPEGSISTLTIQRTEQRDSAMYRCASSLEGGVSPLHFGNGTRLTVT.

This clone has a handful of counts. Read sequence stops 3 residues before the CDR3 end, and the germline J gene provides the missing end. The rearrangement joins TRBV5-6 to TRBJ1-1, with no clear D. The CDR3 consists of 13 residues. Per the germline V gene, CDR1 is SGHDT and CDR2 is YYEEEE. This CDR3 reads CASSGPRRDQAFF. Incomplete CDR3 DNA: TGTGCCAGCAGCGGACCCAGGCGGGATCAA.

This clone has only a few counts. With the read ending 3 residues before the CDR3 end, the germline J gene is used to fill in that end. The rearrangement joins TRBV6-2 or TRBV6-3 to TRBJ2-5; possibly TRBD1 for D (5 bases). Germline assignment: CDR1 MNHEY and CDR2 SVGEGT. The CDR3 covers 14 residues. Trimming shortened V by 2 bases and J by 2 bases, and 9 bases separated the two germline ends. CDR3: CASSYDRPQETQYF. The DNA read from the CDR3 is TGTGCCAGCAGTTACGACAGACCTCAAGAGACC.